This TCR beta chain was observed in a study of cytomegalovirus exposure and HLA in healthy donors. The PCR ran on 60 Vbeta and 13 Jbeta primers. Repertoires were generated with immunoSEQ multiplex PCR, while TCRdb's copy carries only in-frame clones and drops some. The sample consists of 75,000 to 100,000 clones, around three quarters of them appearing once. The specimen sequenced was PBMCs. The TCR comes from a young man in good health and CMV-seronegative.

Written as DNA, the CDR3 is TGTGCCAGCAGCGAACGACAAGTGAACACTGAAGCTTTCTTT. Translating it yields CASSERQVNTEAFF. V gene TRBV9 combines with J gene TRBJ1-1; D remains ambiguous. This CDR3 is built from 14 residues. V dropped 3 bases and J dropped 0 bases, with 9 bases sitting between them. The V gene's germline CDR1 is SGDLS and CDR2 YYNGEE.